The 27 T cell receptor beta chains given below trace back to one sample, sequenced in a study of blood T cell repertoires in COVID-19. Data came from immunoSEQ multiplex PCR; TCRdb stores just in-frame clones and leaves some out. The sample has 200,000 to 300,000 clones, 88% seen once. Sequencing was performed on peripheral blood. These receptors all come from a human donor in a cohort sampled during active COVID-19.

This clone was seen a few times. The chain uses TRBV19 and TRBJ1-4; 8 nucleotides line up with TRBD1. The CDR3 runs to 15 residues. V lost 4 bases and J lost 6; bases outside the gene matches: 7. Germline CDR1 and CDR2: LNHDA and SQIVND (reference sequence). CDR3 amino acids: CASSSTGTGYEKLFF. The DNA for the CDR3 is TGTGCCAGTAGTAGCACCGGGACAGGCTATGAAAAACTGTTTTTT.

The chain has TRBV4-2 and TRBJ1-2; 10 bases are shared with TRBD1. V lost 4 bases and J lost 6; bases outside the gene matches: 11. The germline gives CDR1 LGHNA, CDR2 YNFKEQ. The CDR3 runs 16 residues. The CDR3 sequence is CASSRPMTGQGNGYTF. In nucleotides, the CDR3 is TGTGCCAGCAGCCGACCTATGACGGGACAGGGGAATGGCTACACCTTC.

The chain links TRBV5-1 to TRBJ2-5, with 9 bases identical to TRBD1. The CDR3 consists of 14 residues. J gave up 5 bases and V 2 bases, and 4 bases lay outside the gene matches. Germline CDR1 SGHRS, CDR2 YFSETQ. This chain's CDR3 is CASSFYRGQETQYF. The DNA of the CDR3 is TGCGCCAGCAGCTTCTACAGGGGGCAGGAGACCCAGTACTTC.

The gene calls are TRBV7-3 and TRBJ2-3; 9 bases fit TRBD1. The germline CDR1 and CDR2 sequences are SGHTA and FQGTGA. With 9 bases clipped from V and 2 bases from J, the junction kept 18 bases outside the gene matches. The CDR3 is made up of 18 amino acids. This CDR3 is CASNGGDRAPLITDTQYF. The CDR3 DNA follows: TGTGCCAGTAACGGAGGGGACAGGGCGCCCCTCATCACAGATACGCAGTATTTT. The whole variable domain, filled in from reference TRBV7-3 and TRBJ2-3, reads GAGVSQTPSNKVTEKGKYVELRCDPISGHTALYWYRQSLGQGPEFLIYFQGTGAADDSGLPNDRFFAVRPEGSVSTLKIQRTERGDSAVYLCASNGGDRAPLITDTQYFGPGTRLTVL.

The chain recombines TRBV6-4 with TRBJ2-7, with 8 nucleotides matching TRBD1. The junction had 3 bases not matched to a gene; V was cut back by 0 bases and J by 2 bases. The CDR3 has 15 amino acids. The germline V gene encodes CDR1 MRHNA and CDR2 SNTAGT. The CDR3 DNA reads as TGTGCCAGCAGTGACTCGGACAGGGTGACCTACGAGCAGTACTTC. This gives the protein CASSDSDRVTYEQYF.

V and J are TRBV18 and TRBJ2-7; D is ambiguous. Looked up from germline, CDR1 is KGHSH and CDR2 is LQKENI. V gave up 4 bases and J gave up 2 bases, with 15 bases separating them. This CDR3 has 15 residues. Here the CDR3 reads CASSLEISPTYEQYF. The CDR3 DNA follows: TGTGCCAGCTCACTAGAAATTTCTCCGACCTACGAGCAGTACTTC.

This clone was picked up one time. The chain joins TRBV29-1 to TRBJ1-5, with D uncertain. The CDR3 covers 13 residues. The germline CDR1 and CDR2 sequences are SQVTM and ANQGSEA. Between the trimmed V and J ends, which lost 4 bases and 7 bases, there was a span of 14 bases. The CDR3, as DNA: TGCAGCGTTGGAGTTTCTTTTAGCCAGCCCCAGCATTTT. Protein product: CSVGVSFSQPQHF.

The chain combines TRBV11-2 with TRBJ2-1; the match to TRBD2 covers 14 bases. The germline gives CDR1 SGHAT, CDR2 FQNNGV. The CDR3 totals 17 residues. After removal of 2 bases from V and 7 bases from J, the junction contained 7 bases not matched to a gene. CDR3 in amino acids: CASSLRTSGGFGNEQFF. In DNA, the CDR3 is TGTGCCAGCAGCTTAAGGACTAGCGGGGGGTTCGGAAATGAGCAGTTCTTC.

This clone has only one observation. The chain combines TRBV7-2 with TRBJ1-4; 11 bases match TRBD1. This CDR3 is 15 amino acids long. The V gene end was trimmed by 4 bases and the J gene end by 2 bases; junction bases not matched to a gene: 0. Germline values: CDR1 SGHTA, CDR2 FQGNSA. CDR3 in DNA: TGTGCCAGCAGCTGGACAGGGGGCACTAATGAAAAACTGTTTTTT. This encodes CASSWTGGTNEKLFF.

The chain is built from TRBV10-2 and TRBJ1-4, with D unresolved. The CDR3 runs to 16 residues. Germline loops: CDR1 WSHSY, CDR2 SAAADI. V was trimmed by 2 bases and J by 4 bases, leaving 14 bases between them. Here the CDR3 DNA reads TGCGCCAGCAGTGAGCCCCCCCGCCAGTATAATGAAAAACTGTTTTTT. Protein sequence: CASSEPPRQYNEKLFF.

This chain uses TRBV10-3 with TRBJ2-5, with a tentative D call TRBD1 (5 bases). Trimming took off 6 bases at V and 4 bases at J, with 9 bases between the two ends. This CDR3 contains 12 residues. Germline V gene data show CDR1 as ENHRY and CDR2 as SYGVKD. CDR3 in amino acids: CAIRGPGETQYF. CDR3 coding DNA: TGTGCCATCAGGGGGCCGGGAGAGACCCAGTACTTC.

DNA for the CDR3: TGTGCCACCTGTCCCGTCCGAGACAATCAGCCCCAGCATTTT. Protein sequence: CATCPVRDNQPQHF. This chain connects TRBV6-5 to TRBJ1-5; D unclear. The length of the CDR3 is 14 residues. Germline V CDR1 and CDR2: MNHEY, SVGAGI. V dropped 10 bases and J dropped 3 bases, with 16 bases sitting between them.

This chain links TRBV6-5 with TRBJ1-1, with 8 bases lining up with TRBD1. This CDR3 has 15 amino acids. With V trimmed by 6 bases and J by 1 base, 7 bases remained unmatched. Germline assignment: CDR1 MNHEY and CDR2 SVGAGI. Here the CDR3 reads CASRDTGGSNTEAFF. CDR3 sequence (DNA): TGTGCCAGCAGGGACACAGGGGGATCGAACACTGAAGCTTTCTTT.

The rearrangement links TRBV18 to TRBJ2-5; D possibly corresponds to TRBD2 (5 bases). The CDR3 has 14 residues. Germline V gene lookup returns CDR1 KGHSH and CDR2 LQKENI. V was clipped by 8 bases and J by 5 bases, with 18 bases between them. DNA of the CDR3: TGTGCCAGCCTCGCCGGTGGAGGTTGGGAGACCCAGTACTTC. This sequence encodes CASLAGGGWETQYF.

The chain combines TRBV4-1 with TRBJ2-1; no clear D. This CDR3 spans 14 amino acids. Trimming shortened V by 3 bases and J by 4 bases, and 10 bases separated the two germline ends. CDR1 and CDR2 (germline): MGHRA, YSYEKL. CDR3 region: CASSHLRLYNEQFF. DNA for the CDR3: TGCGCCAGCAGCCACCTACGATTGTACAATGAGCAGTTCTTC.

The rearrangement joins TRBV15 to TRBJ1-3, with 8 positions matching TRBD1. Looked up from germline, CDR1 is LNHNV and CDR2 is YYDKDF (reference sequence). This CDR3 contains 18 residues. V lost 5 bases to trimming and J lost 0 bases; unmatched junction nucleotides: 12. In DNA form, the CDR3 reads TGTGCCACCAGCCCGAGACAGGGGTCCACTATCTCTGGAAACACCATATATTTT. Translated: CATSPRQGSTISGNTIYF. The full variable domain, in which reference TRBV15 and TRBJ1-3 provide the parts outside the CDR3, is DAMVIQNPRYQVTQFGKPVTLSCSQTLNHNVMYWYQQKSSQAPKLLFHYYDKDFNNEADTPDNFQSRRPNTSFCFLDIRSPGLGDTAMYLCATSPRQGSTISGNTIYFGEGSWLTVV.

Worth noting for this clone: It may be a read error: a sequence one base away is much more abundant. The rearrangement links TRBV7-9 to TRBJ2-7, with D unclear. Germline CDR1 SEHNR, CDR2 FQNEAQ (reference sequence). Trimming pared 5 bases from V and 0 bases from J, leaving 2 bases between. This CDR3 comprises 11 residues. The CDR3 reads CASSHSYEQYF. DNA for the CDR3: TGTGCCAGCAGCCACTCCTACGAGCAGTACTTC.

V usage is TRBV7-2 and J usage is TRBJ2-3; 8 nucleotides line up with TRBD1. This CDR3 has 15 residues. The germline gives CDR1 SGHTA, CDR2 FQGNSA. V was pared by 6 bases and J by 0 bases, with 5 bases of the junction left unmatched. The CDR3 DNA is TGTGCCAGCAGTTCCGGACAGGGCAGCACAGATACGCAGTATTTT. It codes for CASSSGQGSTDTQYF.

V and J are TRBV6-5 and TRBJ1-3; no firm D call. V was shortened by 6 bases and J by 8 bases, with 14 bases between the two germline ends. Germline V gene lookup returns CDR1 MNHEY and CDR2 SVGAGI. The CDR3 runs 13 residues. This CDR3 is CASSHPPTDTIYF. The CDR3 DNA follows: TGTGCCAGCAGCCACCCACCAACGGACACCATATATTTT.

The chain links TRBV9 to TRBJ2-7; possible D gene TRBD1, 6 bases. This CDR3 region has 15 residues. The V end was cut by 0 bases, the J end by 0 bases, with 10 bases between. Germline values: CDR1 SGDLS, CDR2 YYNGEE. Here the CDR3 DNA reads TGTGCCAGCAGCGTAGCCCCGACAGGCTCCTACGAGCAGTACTTC. Its protein product is CASSVAPTGSYEQYF.

The chain joins TRBV24-1 to TRBJ2-3; tentative D call: TRBD1 (5 bases). V lost 4 bases to trimming and J lost 7 bases, with 11 bases between them. The length of the CDR3 is 13 residues. Germline values: CDR1 KGHDR, CDR2 SFDVKD. CDR3 residues: CATSDPRDNTQYF. CDR3 DNA sequence: TGTGCCACCAGTGACCCCAGGGATAATACGCAGTATTTT.

The count of this clone is one. The chain has TRBV28 and TRBJ2-5; maybe TRBD1 (5 bases). The V end was cut by 8 bases, the J end by 1 base, with 17 bases between. CDR1 MDHEN and CDR2 SYDVKM come from the germline V gene. The length of the CDR3 is 15 residues. CDR3 nucleotide sequence: TGTGCCAGCCAAGACAGAGCCATTATCCAAGAGACCCAGTACTTC. This sequence encodes CASQDRAIIQETQYF.

CDR3 sequence: CASSLAQGARTEAFF. The CDR3 DNA is TGTGCCAGCAGCTTAGCGCAGGGGGCTCGCACTGAAGCTTTCTTT. The J gene is TRBJ1-1, the V gene TRBV5-4; 8 bases agree with TRBD1. Trimming took 2 bases from V and 4 from J; bases not matched to a gene: 7. Per germline, CDR1 SGHNT and CDR2 YYREEE (reference sequence). The CDR3 contains 15 residues.

V gene TRBV7-9 combines with J gene TRBJ2-1; 10 nucleotides align to TRBD1. The CDR3 is 14 residues long. Trimming removed 8 bases from V and 3 bases from J; junction bases left unmatched: 4. Germline CDR1 is SEHNR and CDR2 is FQNEAQ (reference sequence). CDR3 bases: TGTGCCAGCCTGGACAGGGGGGGCTACAATGAGCAGTTCTTC. Its protein is CASLDRGGYNEQFF.

The rearrangement joins TRBV27 to TRBJ2-7; D is undetermined. V was shortened by 4 bases and J by 0 bases, with 7 bases between the two germline ends. This CDR3 spans 13 amino acids. In germline, CDR1 is MNHEY, CDR2 SMNVEV (reference sequence). CDR3 sequence: CASSSSLSYEQYF. As DNA, the CDR3 is TGTGCCAGCAGTTCCTCCCTCTCCTACGAGCAGTACTTC.

J is TRBJ1-1 and V is TRBV24-1; D not resolved. CDR3 length: 13 amino acids. Trimming left V 3 bases short and J 8 bases short, with 12 bases between. Germline V gene lookup returns CDR1 KGHDR and CDR2 SFDVKD. CDR3 DNA: TGTGCCACCAGTGATCCAACTTCCCTAGAAGCTTTCTTT. Translating it yields CATSDPTSLEAFF.

V and J are TRBV7-9 and TRBJ2-1; 7 bases are a match to TRBD2. Germline values: CDR1 SEHNR, CDR2 FQNEAQ (reference sequence). The V and J ends lost 3 bases and 5 bases, in that order; junction bases with no gene match: 1. This CDR3 is built from 13 residues. CDR3 in amino acids: CASSFGGNNEQFF. The DNA for the CDR3 is TGTGCCAGCAGCTTCGGGGGGAACAATGAGCAGTTCTTC.